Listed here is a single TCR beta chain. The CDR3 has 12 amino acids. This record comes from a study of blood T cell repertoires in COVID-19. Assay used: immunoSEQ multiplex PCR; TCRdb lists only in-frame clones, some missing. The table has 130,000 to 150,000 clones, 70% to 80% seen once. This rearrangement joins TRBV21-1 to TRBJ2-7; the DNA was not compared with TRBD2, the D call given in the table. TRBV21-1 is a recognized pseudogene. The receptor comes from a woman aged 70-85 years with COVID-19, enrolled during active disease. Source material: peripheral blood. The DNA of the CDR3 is TGTGCCAGCAGGGCTAGCTACCACGAGCAGTACTTC. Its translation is CASRASYHEQYF.